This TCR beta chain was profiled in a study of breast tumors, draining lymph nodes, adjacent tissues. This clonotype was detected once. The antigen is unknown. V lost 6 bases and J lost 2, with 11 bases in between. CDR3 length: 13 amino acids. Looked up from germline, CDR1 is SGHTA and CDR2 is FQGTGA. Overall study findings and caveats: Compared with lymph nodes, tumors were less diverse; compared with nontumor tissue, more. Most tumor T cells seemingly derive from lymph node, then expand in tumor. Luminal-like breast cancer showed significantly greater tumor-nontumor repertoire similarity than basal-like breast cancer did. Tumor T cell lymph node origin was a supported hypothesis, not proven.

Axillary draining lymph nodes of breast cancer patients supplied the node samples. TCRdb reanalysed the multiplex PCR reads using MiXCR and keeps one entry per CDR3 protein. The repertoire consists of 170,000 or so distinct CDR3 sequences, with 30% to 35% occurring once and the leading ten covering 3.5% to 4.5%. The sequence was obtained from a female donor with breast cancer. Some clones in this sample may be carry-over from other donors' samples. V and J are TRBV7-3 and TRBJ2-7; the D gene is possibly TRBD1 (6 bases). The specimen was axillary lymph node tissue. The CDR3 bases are TGTGCCAGCAGTGACCAGGGGCCCTACGAGCAGTACTTC. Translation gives CASSDQGPYEQYF.